This passage covers 32 T cell receptor beta chains from one sample sequenced in a study of T cell changes during pregnancy in multiple sclerosis. The repertoire was sequenced with immunoSEQ multiplex PCR; TCRdb's copy has only in-frame clones and lacks some. There are 100,000 or so clones in the sample; about 89% occur only once, and approximately 3.7% lies in the top ten. The material was peripheral blood, obtained after pregnancy. The receptors shown here come from a female donor with multiple sclerosis, enrolled in a pregnancy study.

This chain uses TRBV5-4 with TRBJ1-6, with D maybe TRBD1 (6 bases). The CDR3 extends over 15 amino acids. Trimming shortened V by 3 bases and J by 10 bases, and 17 bases separated the two germline ends. Germline V gene lookup returns CDR1 SGHNT and CDR2 YYREEE (reference sequence). CDR3 DNA: TGTGCCAGCAGCTCCCTTCAAAGGGGGGGATCACCCCTCCACTTT. This translates into CASSSLQRGGSPLHF.

The V gene is TRBV12-5, the J gene TRBJ1-1, with 8 bases that match TRBD1. Germline loops: CDR1 LGHNT, CDR2 FRNRAP. J lost 5 bases, V lost 6 bases, and 5 bases had no gene match. The CDR3 runs 13 residues. The CDR3 spells CASGWTGSTEAFF. The CDR3 nucleotides read TGTGCTAGTGGCTGGACAGGGTCGACTGAAGCTTTCTTT.

The rearrangement joins TRBV11-2 to TRBJ2-7; a weak D match, TRBD1 (5 bases). The CDR3 sequence is 13 residues long. Per the germline V gene, CDR1 is SGHAT and CDR2 is FQNNGV. V was pared by 5 bases and J by 2 bases, with 10 bases between. The CDR3 loop is CASSLTDTYEQYF. CDR3 sequence (DNA): TGTGCCAGCAGCCTGACAGATACCTACGAGCAGTACTTC.

This rearrangement joins TRBV7-3 to TRBJ2-2; the match to TRBD2 covers 11 bases. The CDR3 covers 15 residues. J lost 4 bases, V lost 2 bases, and 0 bases had no gene match. Germline CDR1 is SGHTA and CDR2 is FQGTGA. Here the CDR3 DNA reads TGTGCCAGCAGCTTACTAGCGGGGGGCACCGGGGAGCTGTTTTTT. Translating gives CASSLLAGGTGELFF.

The chain uses TRBV15 and TRBJ1-1, with D unclear. Germline V gene lookup returns CDR1 LNHNV and CDR2 YYDKDF (reference sequence). This CDR3 comprises 13 residues. Trimming stripped 0 bases from V and 8 bases from J, with 10 bases between. Here the CDR3 reads CATSRDLGDEAFF. The CDR3 nucleotides read TGTGCCACCAGCAGAGACTTAGGAGACGAAGCTTTCTTT.

This sequence joins TRBV6-5 and TRBJ1-1, with TRBD1 matching 9 bases. J lost 8 bases, V lost 6 bases, and 4 bases had no gene match. From germline, CDR1 is MNHEY and CDR2 SVGAGI. This CDR3 is 12 amino acids long. The CDR3 here is CASRGQGLEAFF. In DNA form, the CDR3 reads TGTGCCAGCAGGGGACAGGGATTAGAAGCTTTCTTT.

This chain connects TRBV19 to TRBJ2-3, with 8 positions matching TRBD1. This CDR3 region has 14 residues. Germline V gene sequence: CDR1 LNHDA, CDR2 SQIVND (reference sequence). V shed 6 bases, J shed 3 bases, and the junction held 5 bases outside the gene matches. In nucleotides, the CDR3 is TGTGCCAGTAGCGACGGACAGGGAACAGATACGCAGTATTTT. Translating it yields CASSDGQGTDTQYF. Using reference TRBV19 and TRBJ2-3 for the parts outside the CDR3, the full variable domain is DGGITQSPKYLFRKEGQNVTLSCEQNLNHDAMYWYRQDPGQGLRLIYYSQIVNDFQKGDIAEGYSVSREKKESFPLTVTSAQKNPTAFYLCASSDGQGTDTQYFGPGTRLTVL.

The gene calls are TRBV7-9 and TRBJ1-4; D is possibly TRBD1 (6 bases). The CDR3 loop spans 15 amino acids. Trimming left V 1 base short and J 6 bases short, with 12 bases between. Germline values: CDR1 SEHNR, CDR2 FQNEAQ (reference sequence). The CDR3 DNA reads as TGTGCCAGCAGCTTAGGTGGACAGCGTGATGAAAAACTGTTTTTT. This translates into CASSLGGQRDEKLFF.

This chain uses TRBV5-4 with TRBJ2-7, with D perhaps matching TRBD1 (5 bases). The CDR3 is 13 amino acids. Per germline, CDR1 SGHNT and CDR2 YYREEE (reference sequence). Between the trimmed V and J ends, which lost 3 bases and 2 bases, there was a span of 9 bases. The CDR3 spells CASSSTVAYEQYF. The CDR3 nucleotides read TGTGCCAGCAGCTCGACAGTAGCCTACGAGCAGTACTTC. Supplemented by reference TRBV5-4 and TRBJ2-7, the full variable domain reads ETGVTQSPTHLIKTRGQQVTLRCSSQSGHNTVSWYQQALGQGPQFIFQYYREEENGRGNFPPRFSGLQFPNYSSELNVNALELDDSALYLCASSSTVAYEQYFGPGTRLTVT.

The V gene is TRBV7-9, the J gene TRBJ2-7, with a possible D match to TRBD1 (5 bases). V shed 5 bases and J shed 1 base, with 15 bases lying between them. The CDR3 spans 15 residues. Germline loops: CDR1 SEHNR, CDR2 FQNEAQ (reference sequence). The CDR3 DNA is TGTGCCAGCAGCCCCCCAGTAGGGGCGTCCTACGAGCAGTACTTC. This translates into CASSPPVGASYEQYF.

This chain connects TRBV4-2 to TRBJ1-1; D unclear. Germline values: CDR1 LGHNA, CDR2 YNFKEQ. V lost 0 bases and J lost 10, with 18 bases in between. CDR3 length: 15 residues. The CDR3 region has the DNA TGTGCCAGCAGCCAAGATCTGGGCCCTTTTAGTGGAGCTTTCTTT. Protein: CASSQDLGPFSGAFF.

The chain employs TRBV27 and TRBJ2-3; the D is unclear. CDR3 length: 15 amino acids. Germline CDR1 is MNHEY and CDR2 is SMNVEV (reference sequence). V shed 7 bases and J shed 2 bases, with 16 bases lying between them. The CDR3 DNA is TGTGCCAGCATCGACTCTCCCCGGAACACAGATACGCAGTATTTT. Translated, it gives CASIDSPRNTDTQYF.

This sequence joins TRBV4-2 and TRBJ1-1; 7 bases match TRBD1. J gave up 10 bases and V 1 base, and 12 bases lay outside the gene matches. The CDR3 is made up of 15 amino acids. The V gene's germline CDR1 is LGHNA and CDR2 YNFKEQ. The CDR3 DNA is TGTGCCAGCAGCCAAGGGGAGGACAGGAGGGGGAGAGCTTTCTTT. Residues: CASSQGEDRRGRAFF.

This chain links TRBV10-3 with TRBJ1-1; TRBD1 is a possible D gene (6 bases). The CDR3 consists of 13 residues. The V end lost 1 base, the J end lost 5 bases, and 8 bases lay between the germline ends. Looked up from germline, CDR1 is ENHRY and CDR2 is SYGVKD. CDR3 sequence reads: CAISEYRATEAFF. CDR3 nucleotides: TGTGCCATCAGTGAGTACAGGGCGACTGAAGCTTTCTTT.

This chain links TRBV4-1 with TRBJ2-1; D possibly corresponds to TRBD2 (5 bases). V lost 0 bases and J lost 6, with 15 bases in between. The germline gives CDR1 MGHRA, CDR2 YSYEKL. The CDR3 covers 16 residues. This CDR3 is CASSQEGSGFSNEQFF. The CDR3 coding sequence is TGCGCCAGCAGCCAAGAGGGGAGCGGTTTCTCCAATGAGCAGTTCTTC.

The chain links TRBV19 to TRBJ2-4, with 9 bases aligning to TRBD1. Germline V gene sequence: CDR1 LNHDA, CDR2 SQIVND (reference sequence). Germline trimming cut 5 bases from V and 12 bases from J; bases unmatched to any gene: 11. This CDR3 is 14 amino acids long. The CDR3 here is CASSESPGQGNQYF. The CDR3 DNA sequence: TGTGCCAGTAGTGAATCGCCGGGACAGGGTAATCAGTACTTC.

The rearrangement links TRBV5-1 to TRBJ2-1, with 7 bases aligning to TRBD2. Germline V gene data show CDR1 as SGHRS and CDR2 as YFSETQ. This CDR3 is built from 17 residues. The V gene end was trimmed by 3 bases and the J gene end by 0 bases; junction bases not matched to a gene: 9. This CDR3 reads CASSSTPTSDSYNEQFF. CDR3 in DNA: TGCGCCAGCAGCTCCACCCCCACTAGCGACTCCTACAATGAGCAGTTCTTC.

This clone was counted once. The gene calls are TRBV18 and TRBJ1-6; D gene ambiguous. Deletions cut 3 bases from V and 5 bases from J, with 11 bases between. This CDR3 contains 15 residues. CDR1 and CDR2 (germline): KGHSH, LQKENI. CDR3 sequence: CASSPQAPNNSPLHF. The CDR3, as DNA: TGTGCCAGCTCACCGCAAGCCCCAAATAATTCACCCCTCCACTTT.

Ten or more counts support this clone. This chain joins TRBV7-3 and TRBJ2-1; 9 positions match TRBD1. The CDR3 totals 15 residues. Trimming at V came to 3 bases and at J to 3 bases, leaving 3 bases not matched to a gene. CDR1 is SGHTA and CDR2 is FQGTGA in the germline V gene. Here the CDR3 reads CASSLTGGYYNEQFF. DNA of the CDR3: TGTGCCAGCAGCTTGACAGGGGGGTACTACAATGAGCAGTTCTTC.

This clone occurred a few times. The genes are TRBV5-1 and TRBJ2-1, with no clear D. V was cut by 4 bases and J by 0 bases, with 11 bases left in between. The CDR3 has 15 residues. Germline loops: CDR1 SGHRS, CDR2 YFSETQ. The CDR3 here is CASSRTANSYNEQFF. As DNA, the CDR3 is TGCGCCAGCAGCCGCACAGCAAACTCCTACAATGAGCAGTTCTTC.

The chain has TRBV6-5 and TRBJ2-2; D not resolved. CDR1 is MNHEY, CDR2 SVGAGI, per germline. There are 11 residues in the CDR3. Trimming removed 4 bases from V and 5 bases from J, with 2 bases in between. The CDR3 loop reads CASSSTGELFF. The DNA of the CDR3 is TGTGCCAGCAGTTCAACCGGGGAGCTGTTTTTT.

The chain has TRBV6-5 and TRBJ1-5; 7 bases fit TRBD1. Germline lookup yields CDR1 MNHEY and CDR2 SVGAGI. The CDR3 is 13 residues long. V dropped 10 bases and J dropped 4; count of bases not matched to a gene: 7. The CDR3 nucleotides read TGTGCCACTAGACAGGGAAGTAATCAGCCCCAGCATTTT. This translates into CATRQGSNQPQHF.

The V and J genes are TRBV19 and TRBJ2-1; TRBD2 agrees at 8 bases. This CDR3 has 17 amino acids. CDR1 and CDR2 (germline): LNHDA, SQIVND (reference sequence). Germline trimming cut 1 base from V and 2 bases from J; bases unmatched to any gene: 7. The CDR3 DNA follows: TGTGCCAGTAGTATAGCGGAGCGGGGGTGGACCTACAATGAGCAGTTCTTC. It is translated as CASSIAERGWTYNEQFF.

This chain joins TRBV5-6 and TRBJ1-4, with D perhaps matching TRBD1 (5 bases). This CDR3 has 15 amino acids. Germline V gene lookup returns CDR1 SGHDT and CDR2 YYEEEE. Trimming pared 3 bases from V and 4 bases from J, leaving 13 bases between. The DNA for the CDR3 is TGTGCCAGCAGCTGGGGGGGACGCCGTAATGAAAAACTGTTTTTT. Its translation is CASSWGGRRNEKLFF.

The chain recombines TRBV9 with TRBJ1-4; D call uncertain. The ends were cut back, 3 bases at V and 5 bases at J, with 11 bases in the middle. The CDR3 runs to 14 residues. Germline CDR1 reads SGDLS; CDR2 reads YYNGEE. The CDR3 DNA follows: TGTGCCAGCAGCGAAGAGAGCTCGAATGAAAAACTGTTTTTT. This codes for CASSEESSNEKLFF.

The CDR3 is CASSPVREGYNEQFF. The CDR3 DNA follows: TGTGCCAGTAGCCCCGTACGGGAGGGTTACAATGAGCAGTTCTTC. The chain links TRBV19 to TRBJ2-1; 8 bases are shared with TRBD2. CDR1 and CDR2 (germline): LNHDA, SQIVND (reference sequence). The junction had 8 bases not matched to a gene; V was cut back by 6 bases and J by 4 bases. The CDR3 contains 15 residues.

V and J are TRBV6-5 and TRBJ1-3; the D gene is possibly TRBD1 (5 bases). The V end lost 5 bases, the J end lost 3 bases, and 14 bases lay between the germline ends. The CDR3 is made up of 15 amino acids. Per germline, CDR1 MNHEY and CDR2 SVGAGI. CDR3 loop: CASSPGNSDGNTIYF. The CDR3 DNA follows: TGTGCCAGCAGTCCAGGGAATTCGGATGGAAACACCATATATTTT.

The rearrangement uses TRBV10-3 and TRBJ1-5; 7 nucleotides line up with TRBD1. Trimming removed 10 bases from V and 4 bases from J; junction bases left unmatched: 7. The CDR3 is made up of 13 amino acids. The V gene's germline CDR1 is ENHRY and CDR2 SYGVKD. As DNA, the CDR3 is TGTGCCAGTGGGACAGAAGTTAATCAGCCCCAGCATTTT. Protein: CASGTEVNQPQHF.

The V gene is TRBV14, the J gene TRBJ1-5, with D hard to call. CDR3 length: 14 amino acids. Germline V gives CDR1 SGHDN, CDR2 FVKESK. Trimming took 4 bases from V and 3 from J, leaving 10 bases between them. The CDR3 DNA follows: TGTGCCAGCAGCCCCGGATGGGCCAATCAGCCCCAGCATTTT. Amino acid sequence: CASSPGWANQPQHF.

The chain links TRBV7-3 to TRBJ2-2; tentatively, D is TRBD1 (6 bases). There are 16 residues in the CDR3. Per the germline V gene, CDR1 is SGHTA and CDR2 is FQGTGA. V was cut by 3 bases and J by 5 bases, with 16 bases left in between. The CDR3 DNA follows: TGTGCCAGCAGCTTCACTCGGGACACGGGTACCGGGGAGCTGTTTTTT. Translating it yields CASSFTRDTGTGELFF.

This sequence joins TRBV19 and TRBJ2-7, with TRBD1 as a possible D gene (6 bases). The V and J ends lost 0 bases and 1 base respectively, with 7 bases between them. The CDR3 has 14 residues. Germline V gene data show CDR1 as LNHDA and CDR2 as SQIVND (reference sequence). The CDR3 DNA is TGTGCCAGTAGTATAGACAGGGGTTCCTACGAGCAGTACTTC. Protein product: CASSIDRGSYEQYF.

This clone was seen more than once but under ten times. V usage is TRBV19 and J usage is TRBJ2-1, with 11 bases fitting TRBD2. CDR1 is LNHDA and CDR2 is SQIVND in the germline V gene (reference sequence). There are 15 residues in the CDR3. Trimming at V came to 7 bases and at J to 4 bases, leaving 6 bases not matched to a gene. CDR3 sequence (DNA): TGTGCCAGTAACCAACTAGCGGGGGATTACAATGAGCAGTTCTTC. Translated, it gives CASNQLAGDYNEQFF.